This T cell receptor (beta chain) is drawn from a study of Ad26.COV2.S vaccination and SARS-CoV-2 variants. Study in general: By the intramuscular route, Ad26.COV2.S was given once, or twice 56 days apart.

Germline values: CDR1 GTSNPN, CDR2 SVGIG (reference sequence). The CDR3 covers 13 residues. The V segment lost 6 bases and the J segment 7 bases; nucleotides outside the gene matches: 3. Assay: immunoSEQ multiplex PCR; the TCRdb copy retains only in-frame clones and omits some. The sample yields under 250,000 clones, around nine tenths seen once. On this clone itself: Its target is not known.

Whole-study findings and limits: It was reported that spike-specific CD8+ and CD4+ T cell responses were substantially broad after vaccination. Responses of T cells in total may have been underestimated by the TCR breadth and depth analyses.

Treatment specified: roughly 19 received Ad26.COV2.S at low or high dose, single or two shots; about 5 received placebo; per-sample allocation not given. On day 63 after the first injection, vaccine and placebo recipients gave samples. V is TRBV30 and J is TRBJ1-6; 10 bases fit TRBD1. The source material was peripheral blood, sampled in a trial of Ad26.COV2.S vaccine versus placebo. The sequence derives from a person between 18 and 59 years old who received the Ad26.COV2.S COVID-19 vaccine or a placebo. CDR3 in amino acids: CACRGQGNSPLHF. Here the CDR3 DNA reads TGTGCCTGTCGGGGACAGGGGAATTCACCCCTCCACTTT.